The present entry profiles one T cell receptor beta chain with its context. What it binds is unknown. The data stem from a study of cytomegalovirus exposure and HLA in healthy donors. Overall study findings and caveats: Reportedly, HLA-A and HLA-B alleles of most subjects were accurately predicted from TCR beta. Several of the most significant clusters appeared, in a later analysis, to be linked to common viral pathogens. The authors later found HLA-associated TCR beta chains more clonally expanded than equally common others.

PCR employed 60 Vbeta and 13 Jbeta primers. Only in-frame clones appear in the TCRdb table, and some are missing; sequencing was by immunoSEQ multiplex PCR. The table lists 150,000 to 200,000 clones, 75% to 85% of them singletons. The CDR3 is 16 residues long. Germline loops: CDR1 SGHVS, CDR2 FQNEAQ. With V trimmed by 5 bases and J by 3 bases, 4 bases remained unmatched. The rearrangement uses TRBV7-8 and TRBJ2-1; 13 bases line up with TRBD2. Material for sequencing was PBMCs. This TCR was sampled from a girl aged 2 to 10 in good health and CMV-seropositive. The CDR3 region is CASSRGLAGNYNEQFF. Written as DNA, the CDR3 is TGTGCCAGCAGCAGGGGACTAGCGGGAAACTACAATGAGCAGTTCTTC.